These T cell receptor beta chains were read from a single sample in a study of T cells in Graves' hyperthyroidism and ophthalmopathy. TCRdb processed the multiplex PCR reads anew with MiXCR; each CDR3 protein has one entry. The sample lists 730,000 or so distinct CDR3 sequences; around a sixth were seen once. Sequencing was done on a sample of blood. These receptors originate from a woman between 50 and 59 years old with Graves' hyperthyroidism that later progressed to Graves' ophthalmopathy. Each CDR3 is given with its conserved first and last residue. A D gene is named only where the DNA matches it firmly. The size field is filled for only some rows; it gives once, few, many or a size class.

J gene	V gene	clone size	D gene	CDR3 protein	CDR3 DNA
TRBJ1-4	TRBV3-1	many	-	CASSAGTGRFNEKLFF	TGTGCCAGCAGCGCGGGGACGGGCAGATTTAATGAAAAACTGTTTTTT
TRBJ1-2	TRBV19	-	-	CASRWGRGSPNYGYTF	TGTGCCAGCCGCTGGGGCAGGGGATCGCCTAACTATGGCTACACCTTC
TRBJ1-2	TRBV20-1	few	-	CSAEAVAANYGYTF	TGCAGTGCCGAGGCCGTGGCAGCTAACTATGGCTACACCTTC
TRBJ2-3	TRBV19	few	TRBD2	CASSGLAGGRDTQYF	TGTGCCAGTAGTGGGCTAGCGGGGGGGCGAGATACGCAGTATTTT
TRBJ1-5	TRBV5-1	-	TRBD1	CAGSIGTGNQPQHF	TGCGCCGGCAGCATCGGGACAGGCAATCAGCCCCAGCATTTT
TRBJ1-5	TRBV2	many	TRBD1	CASRHGQGMGPQHF	TGTGCCAGCAGGCACGGACAGGGGATGGGACCCCAGCATTTT
TRBJ1-2	TRBV29-1	few	TRBD1	CSAQAGQKTYGYTF	TGCAGCGCCCAGGCGGGACAGAAGACCTATGGCTACACCTTC
TRBJ1-6	TRBV30	few	TRBD1	CAWSEIQGRNSPLHF	TGTGCCTGGAGTGAGATACAGGGGAGAAATTCACCCCTCCACTTT
TRBJ1-2	TRBV20-1	few	TRBD1	CSAERGGQLSLSYGYTF	TGCAGTGCTGAGAGGGGGGGACAGTTATCTCTCTCCTATGGCTACACCTTC
TRBJ2-5	TRBV18	-	TRBD1	CASSSDRGKEETQYF	TGTGCCAGCTCTTCGGACAGGGGTAAAGAAGAGACCCAGTACTTC
TRBJ2-1	TRBV2	many	TRBD1	CASSGPGQTQSSYNEQFF	TGTGCCAGCAGCGGACCGGGACAGACCCAGAGCTCCTACAATGAGCAGTTCTTC
TRBJ1-2	TRBV20-1	many	-	CSASFLDFVPEPYGYTF	TGCAGTGCTAGCTTCTTGGATTTCGTACCTGAACCCTATGGCTACACCTTC
TRBJ2-5	TRBV20-1	-	TRBD1	CSARTGTRMETQYF	TGCAGTGCACGGACAGGGACGCGAATGGAGACCCAGTACTTC
TRBJ2-1	TRBV5-4	-	-	CASSSGAGAGNEQFF	TGTGCCAGCAGCTCCGGGGCAGGGGCGGGCAATGAGCAGTTCTTC
TRBJ2-3	TRBV12-3/TRBV12-4	many	TRBD2	CASSGLAGGSTDTQYF	TGTGCCAGCAGTGGACTAGCGGGGGGCAGCACAGATACGCAGTATTTT
TRBJ1-1	TRBV7-2	many	-	CASSLGRTTEAFF	TGTGCCAGCAGCTTAGGCCGGACTACTGAAGCTTTCTTT
TRBJ1-5	TRBV20-1	few	-	CSATPQRGTYQPQHF	TGCAGTGCTACCCCCCAGAGGGGGACTTATCAGCCCCAGCATTTT
TRBJ2-3	TRBV7-6	many	-	CASSLDRQRDTQYF	TGTGCCAGCAGCTTAGACCGACAGAGAGATACGCAGTATTTT
TRBJ1-2	TRBV27	few	TRBD1	CASSETGTGGFWSGYTF	TGTGCCAGCAGTGAAACCGGGACAGGGGGATTTTGGAGTGGCTACACCTTC
TRBJ1-3	TRBV18	few	-	CASSPRGAVVSGNTIYF	TGTGCCAGCTCACCCAGAGGGGCAGTTGTTTCTGGAAACACCATATATTTT
TRBJ1-1	TRBV29-1	few	TRBD1	CSAGTGHMNTEAFF	TGCAGCGCTGGGACAGGACACATGAACACTGAAGCTTTCTTT
TRBJ2-5	TRBV5-1	-	-	CASSLGQGGVQETQYF	TGCGCCAGCAGCTTGGGCCAGGGGGGGGTCCAAGAGACCCAGTACTTC
TRBJ1-5	TRBV4-1	many	-	CASSQDHDQPQHF	TGCGCCAGCAGCCAAGATCACGATCAGCCCCAGCATTTT
TRBJ1-2	TRBV3-1	few	-	CASSQAESGPPESNYGYTF	TGTGCCAGCAGCCAGGCCGAATCGGGACCGCCCGAGTCTAACTATGGCTACACCTTC
TRBJ2-1	TRBV7-8	many	TRBD2	CASSTLQRGGPDEQFF	TGTGCCAGCAGCACTTTACAGCGGGGGGGCCCGGATGAGCAGTTCTTC
TRBJ1-2	TRBV25-1	few	TRBD1	CASSGDRVNYGYTF	TGTGCCAGCAGTGGGGACAGGGTTAACTATGGCTACACCTTC
TRBJ2-3	TRBV7-2	many	-	CASSLIYPGDTQYF	TGTGCCAGCAGCTTAATATACCCTGGTGATACGCAGTATTTT
TRBJ1-3	TRBV6-1	few	-	CASSGASLGNTIYF	TGTGCCAGCAGTGGGGCCTCACTTGGAAACACCATATATTTT
TRBJ1-5	TRBV19	-	TRBD1	CASSNRGQGLGQPQHF	TGTGCCAGTAGTAACCGGGGACAGGGCCTCGGTCAGCCCCAGCATTTT
TRBJ1-2	TRBV12-3/TRBV12-4	-	-	CASSFPVSEGQYSGYTF	TGTGCCAGCAGTTTCCCCGTGTCGGAGGGACAATATTCCGGCTACACCTTC
TRBJ2-1	TRBV7-2	many	-	CASSRATSNEQFF	TGTGCCAGCAGCAGGGCCACCTCCAATGAGCAGTTCTTC
TRBJ1-1	TRBV12-3/TRBV12-4	many	-	CASSEPGMNTEAFF	TGTGCCAGCAGCGAACCGGGGATGAACACTGAAGCTTTCTTT
TRBJ1-1	TRBV12-3/TRBV12-4	many	TRBD1	CASRRQGDFEAFF	TGTGCCAGCAGAAGACAGGGGGATTTTGAAGCTTTCTTT
TRBJ2-1	TRBV9	-	-	CASSVVRGTGHNEQFF	TGTGCCAGCAGCGTAGTTAGGGGGACGGGCCACAATGAGCAGTTCTTC
TRBJ1-1	TRBV11-2	many	TRBD1	CASSLVPGGTEAFF	TGTGCCAGCAGCTTAGTCCCAGGGGGCACTGAAGCTTTCTTT
TRBJ2-3	TRBV7-2	many	-	CASSSITDTQYF	TGTGCCAGCAGCTCCATCACAGATACGCAGTATTTT
TRBJ2-6	TRBV27	few	-	CASTGFRGANVLTF	TGTGCCAGCACTGGGTTCCGTGGGGCCAACGTCCTGACTTTC
TRBJ1-1	TRBV6-5	many	-	CASSYSGSNTEAFF	TGTGCCAGCAGTTACTCCGGCTCTAACACTGAAGCTTTCTTT
TRBJ2-2	TRBV7-3	few	-	CASSNAGTAPGELFF	TGTGCCAGCAGCAATGCGGGGACAGCTCCCGGGGAGCTGTTTTTT
TRBJ1-1	TRBV10-3	-	-	CAIRAGRGYPEAFF	TGTGCCATCAGGGCCGGTCGAGGGTACCCTGAAGCTTTCTTT
TRBJ2-7	TRBV10-3	-	TRBD2	CAISESTSPTYEQYF	TGTGCCATCAGTGAGTCGACTAGCCCTACCTACGAGCAGTACTTC
TRBJ2-2	TRBV3-1	few	-	CASSQTHHQDTGELLF	TGTGCCAGCAGCCAGACCCATCACCAGGACACCGGGGAGCTGCTTTTT
TRBJ2-7	TRBV2	-	TRBD2	CASTFRSGGSYEQYF	TGTGCCAGCACGTTCCGGAGCGGGGGATCCTACGAGCAGTACTTC
TRBJ2-7	TRBV10-3	few	TRBD1	CAISATDTGVGEQYF	TGTGCCATCAGCGCGACCGATACAGGGGTCGGAGAGCAGTACTTC
TRBJ2-5	TRBV15	few	TRBD2	CATSGLAGQETQYF	TGTGCCACCAGCGGTTTAGCGGGTCAAGAGACCCAGTACTTC
TRBJ2-1	TRBV7-2	few	TRBD1	CASSLVGTGQKDEQFF	TGTGCCAGCAGCTTAGTGGGGACAGGTCAGAAGGATGAGCAGTTCTTC
TRBJ1-1	TRBV6-1	many	-	CASSDPLLLHTEAFF	TGTGCCAGCAGTGATCCCCTATTACTACACACTGAAGCTTTCTTT